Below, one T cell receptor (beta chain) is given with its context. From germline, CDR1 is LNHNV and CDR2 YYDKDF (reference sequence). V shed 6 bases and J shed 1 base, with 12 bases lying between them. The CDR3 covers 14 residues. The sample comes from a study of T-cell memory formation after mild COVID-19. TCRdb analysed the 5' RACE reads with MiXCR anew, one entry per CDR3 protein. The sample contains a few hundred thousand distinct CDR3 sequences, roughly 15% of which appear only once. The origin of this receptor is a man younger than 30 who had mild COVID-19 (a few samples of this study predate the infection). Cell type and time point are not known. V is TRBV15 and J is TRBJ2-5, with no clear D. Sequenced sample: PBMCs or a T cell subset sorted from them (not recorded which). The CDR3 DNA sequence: TGTGCCACCAGACCCAGAGCTGCCCAAGAGACCCAGTACTTC. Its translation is CATRPRAAQETQYF.